This T cell receptor (beta chain) emerged from a study of CD8 T cells in ankylosing spondylitis. TCR beta libraries were made by quantitative 5'-RACE with molecular barcodes. TCRdb independently ran MiXCR on the 5' RACE reads; one entry per CDR3 protein. The table shows some 300,000 distinct CDR3 sequences, with around 20% occurring only once. Germline V gene data show CDR1 as SGDLS and CDR2 as YYNGEE. This CDR3 contains 16 residues. The V end lost 0 bases, the J end lost 0 bases, and 10 bases lay between the germline ends. This clonotype was seen more than once but under ten times. The TCR sequence derives from a female donor with ankylosing spondylitis or in good health (not recorded which). Sequences were obtained from blood, either unsorted or a sorted T cell fraction (not recorded which). The chain joins TRBV9 to TRBJ2-1; D unresolved. CDR3 DNA sequence: TGTGCCAGCAGCGTAGATATAGCTGGCTCCTACAATGAGCAGTTCTTC. It specifies CASSVDIAGSYNEQFF.